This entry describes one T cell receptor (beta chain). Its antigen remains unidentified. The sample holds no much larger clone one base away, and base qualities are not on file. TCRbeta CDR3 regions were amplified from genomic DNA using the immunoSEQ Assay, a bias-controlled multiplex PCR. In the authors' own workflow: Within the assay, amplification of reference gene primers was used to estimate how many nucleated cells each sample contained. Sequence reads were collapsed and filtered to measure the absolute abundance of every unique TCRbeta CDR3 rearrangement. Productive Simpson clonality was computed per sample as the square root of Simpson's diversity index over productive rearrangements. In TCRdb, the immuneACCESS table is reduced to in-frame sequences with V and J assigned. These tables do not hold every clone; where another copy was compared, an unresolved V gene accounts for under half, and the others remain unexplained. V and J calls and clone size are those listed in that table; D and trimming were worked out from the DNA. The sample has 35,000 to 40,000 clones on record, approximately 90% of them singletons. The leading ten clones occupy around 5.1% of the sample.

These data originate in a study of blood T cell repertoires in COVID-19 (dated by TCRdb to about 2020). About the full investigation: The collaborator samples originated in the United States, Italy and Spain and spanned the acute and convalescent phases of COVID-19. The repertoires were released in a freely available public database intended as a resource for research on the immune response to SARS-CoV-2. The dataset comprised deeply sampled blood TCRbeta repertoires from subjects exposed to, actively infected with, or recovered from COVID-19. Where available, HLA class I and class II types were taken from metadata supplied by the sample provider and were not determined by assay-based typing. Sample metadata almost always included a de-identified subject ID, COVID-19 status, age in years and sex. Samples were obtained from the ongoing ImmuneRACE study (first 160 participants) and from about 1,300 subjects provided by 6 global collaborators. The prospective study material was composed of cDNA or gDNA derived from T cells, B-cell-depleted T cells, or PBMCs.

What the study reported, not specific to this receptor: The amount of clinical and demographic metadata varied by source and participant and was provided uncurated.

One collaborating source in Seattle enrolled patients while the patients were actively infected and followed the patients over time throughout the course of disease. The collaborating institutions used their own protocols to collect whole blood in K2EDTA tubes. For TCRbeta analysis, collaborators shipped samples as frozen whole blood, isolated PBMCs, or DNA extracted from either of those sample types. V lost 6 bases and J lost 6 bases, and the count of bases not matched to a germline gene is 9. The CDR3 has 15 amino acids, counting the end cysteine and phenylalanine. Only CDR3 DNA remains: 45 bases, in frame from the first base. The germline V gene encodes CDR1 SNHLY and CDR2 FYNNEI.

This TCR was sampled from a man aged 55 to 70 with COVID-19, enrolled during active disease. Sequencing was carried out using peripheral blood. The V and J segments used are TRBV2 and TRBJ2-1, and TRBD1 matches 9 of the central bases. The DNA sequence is TGTGCCAGCAGGAATACAGGGGGCAAGGGCAATGAGCAGTTCTTC. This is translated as CASRNTGGKGNEQFF.